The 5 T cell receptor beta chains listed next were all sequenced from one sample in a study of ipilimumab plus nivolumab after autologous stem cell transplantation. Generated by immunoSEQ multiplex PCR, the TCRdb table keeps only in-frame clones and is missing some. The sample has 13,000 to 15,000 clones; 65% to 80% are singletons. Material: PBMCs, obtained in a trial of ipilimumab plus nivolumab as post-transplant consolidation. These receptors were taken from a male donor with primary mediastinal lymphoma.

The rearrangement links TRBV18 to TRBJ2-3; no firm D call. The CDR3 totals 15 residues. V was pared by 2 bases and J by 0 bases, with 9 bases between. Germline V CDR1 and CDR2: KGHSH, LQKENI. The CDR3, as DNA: TGTGCCAGCTCACCATTAACTGCTAGCACAGATACGCAGTATTTT. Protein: CASSPLTASTDTQYF.

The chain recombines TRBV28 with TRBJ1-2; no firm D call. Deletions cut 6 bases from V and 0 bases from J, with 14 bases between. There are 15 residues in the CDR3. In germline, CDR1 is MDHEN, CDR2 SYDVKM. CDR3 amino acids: CASRTPISANYGYTF. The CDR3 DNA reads TGTGCCAGCAGAACACCCATCAGTGCTAACTATGGCTACACCTTC.

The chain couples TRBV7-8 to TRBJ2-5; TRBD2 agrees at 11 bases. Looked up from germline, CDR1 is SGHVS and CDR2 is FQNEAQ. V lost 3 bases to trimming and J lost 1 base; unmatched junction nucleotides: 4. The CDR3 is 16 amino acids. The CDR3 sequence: CASSFRLAGFQETQYF. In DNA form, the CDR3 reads TGTGCCAGCAGCTTCAGACTAGCGGGGTTCCAAGAGACCCAGTACTTC.

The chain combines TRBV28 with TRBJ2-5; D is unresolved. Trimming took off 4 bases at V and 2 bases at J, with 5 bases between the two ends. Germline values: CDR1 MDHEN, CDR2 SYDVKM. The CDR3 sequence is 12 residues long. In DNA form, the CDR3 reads TGTGCCAGCAGTTCTGGGCAAGAGACCCAGTACTTC. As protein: CASSSGQETQYF.

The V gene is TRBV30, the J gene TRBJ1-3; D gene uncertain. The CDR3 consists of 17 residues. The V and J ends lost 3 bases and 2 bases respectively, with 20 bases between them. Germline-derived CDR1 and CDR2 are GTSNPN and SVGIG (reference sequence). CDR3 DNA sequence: TGTGCCTGGAGCCCCGGGCGGGTCCCGCGAGCTGGAAACACCATATATTTT. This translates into CAWSPGRVPRAGNTIYF.